The next 10 T cell receptor beta chains were all read from a single sample in a study of T cell responses to AZD1222 COVID-19 vaccine (dated by TCRdb to about 2021). The library relied on the immunoSEQ multiplex PCR assay. As stored in TCRdb, this immuneACCESS dataset retains in-frame rearrangements with V and J assigned. A fraction of the clones does not appear; measured against another copy, unresolved V genes explain less than half of the discrepancy, and the remainder lacks a known reason. The sample profile shows about 72,000 clones; roughly 87% of them were found once. 28% of the sample comes from the top ten. The time point label, read with the paper, signifies: about 28 days (+/-7) after the second vaccine dose. Material: peripheral blood, obtained 28 days after the second AZD1222 dose. The receptors derive from an adult who received the AZD1222 COVID-19 vaccine.

The sample holds many counts of this clone. V usage is TRBV19 and J usage is TRBJ1-1; TRBD1 matches 9 bases. Germline V gene sequence: CDR1 LNHDA, CDR2 SQIVND (reference sequence). Trimming cost V 9 bases and J 3 bases; bases outside gene matches: 8. The CDR3 totals 14 residues. In nucleotides, the CDR3 is TGTGCCAGAGATCCGGGACAGGGATACACTGAAGCTTTCTTT. Its protein is CARDPGQGYTEAFF.

The V and J genes are TRBV18 and TRBJ2-3; D tentatively reads TRBD1 or TRBD2 (5 bases each). V was pared by 2 bases and J by 6 bases, with 12 bases between. CDR3 length: 14 amino acids. In germline, CDR1 is KGHSH, CDR2 LQKENI. The CDR3 loop is CASSPGGDRDTQYF. DNA for the CDR3: TGTGCCAGCTCACCAGGTGGGGACCGGGATACGCAGTATTTT.

CDR3 in amino acids: CASSYSGTRNTGELFF. The CDR3 region has the DNA TGTGCCAGCAGCTACTCCGGGACTAGGAACACCGGGGAGCTGTTTTTT. This rearrangement joins TRBV7-2 to TRBJ2-2; 8 bases agree with TRBD2. With V trimmed by 4 bases and J by 1 base, 5 bases remained unmatched. Germline CDR1 is SGHTA and CDR2 is FQGNSA. CDR3 size: 16 residues.

The chain uses TRBV7-9 and TRBJ2-7; 9 bases fit TRBD1. The J segment lost 2 bases and the V segment lost 1 base, leaving 9 bases of the junction unmatched. The CDR3 totals 17 residues. Germline CDR1 and CDR2: SEHNR and FQNEAQ (reference sequence). CDR3 in DNA: TGTGCCAGCAGCTTAGGCCCTAGGGGGGACAGGGCCTACGAGCAGTACTTC. Translation gives CASSLGPRGDRAYEQYF.

The chain couples TRBV2 to TRBJ2-7, with a tentative D call TRBD1 (6 bases). CDR1 and CDR2 from the germline V gene are SNHLY and FYNNEI. Trimming removed 4 bases from V and 1 base from J, with 11 bases in between. This CDR3 region has 14 residues. The CDR3 DNA sequence: TGTGCCAGCAGTGGGACAGTCTGGTCCTACGAGCAGTACTTC. Translated, it gives CASSGTVWSYEQYF.

The V call is TRBV7-2, the J call TRBJ2-1, with TRBD2 identical over 13 bases. J was trimmed by 2 bases and V by 7 bases; bases with no gene match: 11. Germline values: CDR1 SGHTA, CDR2 FQGNSA. This CDR3 region has 18 residues. The CDR3 sequence: CASTPWTSGSSAYNEQFF. CDR3 sequence (DNA): TGTGCCAGCACCCCATGGACTAGCGGGAGCTCTGCCTACAATGAGCAGTTCTTC.

This clone was counted a single time. The V and J genes are TRBV9 and TRBJ2-2; D call uncertain. Germline V gene sequence: CDR1 SGDLS, CDR2 YYNGEE. CDR3 size: 14 residues. Between the trimmed V and J ends, which lost 4 bases and 0 bases, there was a span of 7 bases. CDR3 nucleotides: TGTGCCAGCAGCCCGAACCCGAACACCGGGGAGCTGTTTTTT. Residues: CASSPNPNTGELFF.

The gene calls are TRBV10-3 and TRBJ1-5, with D maybe TRBD1 (6 bases). The V gene lost 3 bases and the J gene lost 4 bases, with 10 bases spanning the gap. This CDR3 comprises 14 residues. Germline values: CDR1 ENHRY, CDR2 SYGVKD. This CDR3 reads CAISERTANQPQHF. CDR3 DNA: TGTGCCATCAGTGAAAGGACAGCGAATCAGCCCCAGCATTTT.

In this sample, this clone turned up once. This chain uses TRBV6-5 with TRBJ1-1, with TRBD1 as a possible D gene (5 bases). The CDR3 is 14 residues long. Trimming removed 5 bases at V and 9 bases at J, with 19 bases between. Looked up from germline, CDR1 is MNHEY and CDR2 is SVGAGI. The CDR3 nucleotides read TGTGCCAGCAGTAATGGGGACTTCGTGGGAAAAGCTTTCTTT. Its protein is CASSNGDFVGKAFF.

This clone was counted only a few times. J is TRBJ2-1 and V is TRBV10-3; 9 positions match TRBD2. V shed 6 bases and J 8 bases; nucleotides not matched to a gene: 11. CDR1 is ENHRY, CDR2 SYGVKD, per germline. The CDR3 covers 15 residues. The CDR3 spells CAIRTIAGEEDEQFF. The DNA for the CDR3 is TGTGCCATCAGGACCATAGCGGGAGAGGAAGATGAGCAGTTCTTC.